This is a list of T cell receptor beta chains from one sample in a study of blood T cell repertoires in COVID-19. Here immunoSEQ multiplex PCR was the method, and the copy in TCRdb shows in-frame clones only, minus some. Counted here are around 330,000 clones, 85% occurring once; the ten biggest clones make up 1.5% to 2%. Material for sequencing was PBMCs or T cells enriched from blood (not recorded which). The receptors were gathered from a woman aged 30 to 39 who had been exposed to COVID-19. The CDR3 runs from the conserved cysteine through the conserved F or W. Each record gives: clone size, J gene, D gene, V gene, CDR3 DNA, CDR3 protein. The D gene is left open where the match is weak. The listing skips clone size in some rows; elsewhere it reads once, few, many or a size class.

clone size: -; J gene: TRBJ1-2; D gene: TRBD1; V gene: TRBV24-1; CDR3 DNA: TGTGCCACCAGTGATGGGACAGGGCGATACTATGGCTACACCTTC; CDR3 protein: CATSDGTGRYYGYTF
clone size: -; J gene: TRBJ1-1; D gene: -; V gene: TRBV25-1; CDR3 DNA: TGTGCCAGCAGCCGAAACAGGAACACTGAAGCTTTCTTT; CDR3 protein: CASSRNRNTEAFF
clone size: -; J gene: TRBJ1-5; D gene: -; V gene: TRBV2; CDR3 DNA: TGTGCCAGCAGTGTTGGACAGCTAGATCAGCCCCAGCATTTT; CDR3 protein: CASSVGQLDQPQHF
clone size: -; J gene: TRBJ1-5; D gene: -; V gene: TRBV19; CDR3 DNA: TGTGCCAGTAGTGTAGGAGGAGCCCAGCATTTT; CDR3 protein: CASSVGGAQHF
clone size: -; J gene: TRBJ1-4; D gene: TRBD1; V gene: TRBV7-9; CDR3 DNA: TGTGCCACACTGGGACAGCTCAATGAAAAACTGTTTTTT; CDR3 protein: CATLGQLNEKLFF
clone size: -; J gene: TRBJ1-6; D gene: TRBD1; V gene: TRBV15; CDR3 DNA: TGTGCCACCCAGCGCGGGACAGCCAATTCACCCCTCCACTTT; CDR3 protein: CATQRGTANSPLHF
clone size: -; J gene: TRBJ2-2; D gene: -; V gene: TRBV7-9; CDR3 DNA: TGTGCCAGCAGCTTAGGGGGGGCGAACACCGGGGAGCTGTTTTTT; CDR3 protein: CASSLGGANTGELFF
clone size: -; J gene: TRBJ1-1; D gene: -; V gene: TRBV2; CDR3 DNA: TGTGCCAGCAGTGACGGACGGGGGAGGGCAATGAACACTGAAGCTTTCTTT; CDR3 protein: CASSDGRGRAMNTEAFF
clone size: once; J gene: TRBJ1-5; D gene: -; V gene: TRBV25-1; CDR3 DNA: TGTGCCAGCACCGCTGGACAACGCCCTAATCAGCCCCAGCATTTT; CDR3 protein: CASTAGQRPNQPQHF
clone size: -; J gene: TRBJ1-2; D gene: -; V gene: TRBV6-1; CDR3 DNA: TGTGCCAGCAGTGATATAAACTATGGCTACACCTTC; CDR3 protein: CASSDINYGYTF
clone size: -; J gene: TRBJ1-2; D gene: -; V gene: TRBV19; CDR3 DNA: TGTGCCAGTATAGACACCTACTATGGCTACACCTTC; CDR3 protein: CASIDTYYGYTF
clone size: -; J gene: TRBJ1-5; D gene: TRBD1; V gene: TRBV9; CDR3 DNA: TGTGCCAGCAGCTCGGGACAGGGGAATAGCAATCAGCCCCAGCATTTT; CDR3 protein: CASSSGQGNSNQPQHF
clone size: -; J gene: TRBJ2-1; D gene: -; V gene: TRBV5-1; CDR3 DNA: TGCGCCAGCAGCTTGATCCCCCATGATGAGCAGTTCTTC; CDR3 protein: CASSLIPHDEQFF
clone size: -; J gene: TRBJ2-1; D gene: TRBD2; V gene: TRBV3-1/TRBV3-2; CDR3 DNA: TGTGCCAGCAGCCAAGATTCCGGCGGGGGATACAATGAGCAGTTCTTC; CDR3 protein: CASSQDSGGGYNEQFF
clone size: -; J gene: TRBJ2-5; D gene: -; V gene: TRBV5-1; CDR3 DNA: TGCGCCAGCAGCTTTGCGGGGAGACAAGAGACCCAGTACTTC; CDR3 protein: CASSFAGRQETQYF
clone size: -; J gene: TRBJ2-7; D gene: -; V gene: TRBV12-1; CDR3 DNA: TGTGCCAGCAGCCCCTATCCGACAGGACCCTACGAGCAGTACTTC; CDR3 protein: CASSPYPTGPYEQYF
clone size: -; J gene: TRBJ2-1; D gene: TRBD2; V gene: TRBV9; CDR3 DNA: TGTGCCAGCAGCGTAGCGGGAGGGCCCGTCACAAATGAGCAGTTCTTC; CDR3 protein: CASSVAGGPVTNEQFF
clone size: -; J gene: TRBJ2-1; D gene: TRBD2; V gene: TRBV7-2; CDR3 DNA: TGTGCCAGCAGCCTACTGTCTAGCGGGGGTAATGAGCAGTTCTTC; CDR3 protein: CASSLLSSGGNEQFF
clone size: -; J gene: TRBJ2-1; D gene: TRBD1; V gene: TRBV19; CDR3 DNA: TGTGCCAGTAGTTTCGGACAGGGTAACTACAATGAGCAGTTCTTC; CDR3 protein: CASSFGQGNYNEQFF
clone size: -; J gene: TRBJ2-1; D gene: TRBD2; V gene: TRBV7-2; CDR3 DNA: TGTGCCAGCAGCCGTTATAGCGGGAGCAGCTCCCACAATGAGCAGTTCTTC; CDR3 protein: CASSRYSGSSSHNEQFF
clone size: -; J gene: TRBJ2-5; D gene: -; V gene: TRBV4-3; CDR3 DNA: TGCGCCAGCAGCCAAGATAGCGGTAGGACGACCTCCTGGGCCCAGTACTTC; CDR3 protein: CASSQDSGRTTSWAQYF
clone size: -; J gene: TRBJ1-1; D gene: -; V gene: TRBV29-1; CDR3 DNA: TGCAGCGTTGGACAGATGAACACTGAAGCTTTCTTT; CDR3 protein: CSVGQMNTEAFF
clone size: -; J gene: TRBJ2-2; D gene: TRBD2; V gene: TRBV18; CDR3 DNA: TGTGCCAGCTCACCACGGCGGGGGGCGAACACCGGGGAGCTGTTTTTT; CDR3 protein: CASSPRRGANTGELFF
clone size: -; J gene: TRBJ1-5; D gene: TRBD1; V gene: TRBV9; CDR3 DNA: TGTGCCAGCAGCGAGGGACAGGGTAATCAGCCCCAGCATTTT; CDR3 protein: CASSEGQGNQPQHF
clone size: -; J gene: TRBJ1-3; D gene: -; V gene: TRBV25-1; CDR3 DNA: TGTGCCAGCAGTGGAGGGTTGGGAAACACCATATATTTT; CDR3 protein: CASSGGLGNTIYF
clone size: -; J gene: TRBJ1-1; D gene: -; V gene: TRBV28; CDR3 DNA: TGTGCCAGCAGTTTCCGAGGGATGAACACTGAAGCTTTCTTT; CDR3 protein: CASSFRGMNTEAFF
clone size: -; J gene: TRBJ1-2; D gene: TRBD1; V gene: TRBV7-9; CDR3 DNA: TGTGCCAGCAGCGGGGGGACAGAAGGATATTTGGGCTACACCTTC; CDR3 protein: CASSGGTEGYLGYTF
clone size: many; J gene: TRBJ2-2; D gene: TRBD2; V gene: TRBV28; CDR3 DNA: TGTGCCAGCTCAAATTCCCTGACTAGCGCCGGGGAGCTGTTTTTT; CDR3 protein: CASSNSLTSAGELFF
clone size: -; J gene: TRBJ2-6; D gene: -; V gene: TRBV10-3; CDR3 DNA: TGTGCCATCAGTGTAGGGGGGGGCCCAGTCATCTCTGGGGCCAACGTCCTGACTTTC; CDR3 protein: CAISVGGGPVISGANVLTF
clone size: -; J gene: TRBJ1-2; D gene: -; V gene: TRBV28; CDR3 DNA: TGTGCCAGCAGTTTTCTTGGGGCAGGGGAGAACTATGGCTACACCTTC; CDR3 protein: CASSFLGAGENYGYTF
clone size: -; J gene: TRBJ1-1; D gene: -; V gene: TRBV6-5; CDR3 DNA: TGTGCCAGCAGTTACTCGCACAGATTGAACACTGAAGCTTTCTTT; CDR3 protein: CASSYSHRLNTEAFF
clone size: once; J gene: TRBJ1-5; D gene: -; V gene: TRBV7-2; CDR3 DNA: TGTGCCAGCAGCTTAGCAAAAGGGGCCAGGAATCAGCCCCAGCATTTT; CDR3 protein: CASSLAKGARNQPQHF
clone size: -; J gene: TRBJ2-3; D gene: -; V gene: TRBV5-1; CDR3 DNA: TGCGCCAGCAGCTTCGCCCCGGGGTCTAGCACAGATACGCAGTATTTT; CDR3 protein: CASSFAPGSSTDTQYF
clone size: -; J gene: TRBJ2-7; D gene: TRBD1; V gene: TRBV30; CDR3 DNA: TGTGCCTGGGGGGGACAGGGCTACGAGCAGTACTTC; CDR3 protein: CAWGGQGYEQYF
clone size: few; J gene: TRBJ1-2; D gene: -; V gene: TRBV30; CDR3 DNA: TGTGCCTGGTGGACTCAAAACGGGGGCTACACCTTC; CDR3 protein: CAWWTQNGGYTF
clone size: -; J gene: TRBJ1-6; D gene: -; V gene: TRBV7-8; CDR3 DNA: TGTGCCAGCAGCTTACGGACAGCTCTTAATTCACCCCTCCACTTT; CDR3 protein: CASSLRTALNSPLHF
clone size: -; J gene: TRBJ1-4; D gene: TRBD1; V gene: TRBV28; CDR3 DNA: TGTGCCAGCATCAGGGGGGGGACAGGGTGGAAAAAACTGTTTTTT; CDR3 protein: CASIRGGTGWKKLFF
clone size: -; J gene: TRBJ2-5; D gene: TRBD2; V gene: TRBV7-7; CDR3 DNA: TGTGCTAGCAGCTTAGGTGGGACTAGCGGGGGCCAAGAGACCCAGTACTTC; CDR3 protein: CASSLGGTSGGQETQYF
clone size: -; J gene: TRBJ1-2; D gene: TRBD1; V gene: TRBV3-1/TRBV3-2; CDR3 DNA: TGTGCCAGCAGCCAACAGGGGGCGGTTGGCTACACCTTC; CDR3 protein: CASSQQGAVGYTF
clone size: few; J gene: TRBJ2-7; D gene: -; V gene: TRBV18; CDR3 DNA: TGTGCCAGCTCACCACAGGTTGGTAGCACCTACGAGCAGTACTTC; CDR3 protein: CASSPQVGSTYEQYF
clone size: -; J gene: TRBJ2-5; D gene: TRBD1; V gene: TRBV28; CDR3 DNA: TGTGCCAGCAGGCGGACAGGGGGCGAAGAGACCCAGTACTTC; CDR3 protein: CASRRTGGEETQYF
clone size: -; J gene: TRBJ1-2; D gene: -; V gene: TRBV10-3; CDR3 DNA: TGTGCCATCAGTGAGTCGTCTCAGAACTATGGCTACACCTTC; CDR3 protein: CAISESSQNYGYTF
clone size: -; J gene: TRBJ2-1; D gene: -; V gene: TRBV12-3/TRBV12-4; CDR3 DNA: TGTGCCACTAGACAGGAGTACAATGAGCAGTTCTTC; CDR3 protein: CATRQEYNEQFF
clone size: -; J gene: TRBJ2-1; D gene: -; V gene: TRBV7-9; CDR3 DNA: TGTGCCAGCAGCCCCGATGGCAGGTCCTACAATGAGCAGTTCTTC; CDR3 protein: CASSPDGRSYNEQFF
clone size: -; J gene: TRBJ2-3; D gene: -; V gene: TRBV7-8; CDR3 DNA: TGTGCCAGCAGCGCAGGGGGGCAAGATACGCAGTATTTT; CDR3 protein: CASSAGGQDTQYF
clone size: -; J gene: TRBJ1-1; D gene: -; V gene: TRBV3-1/TRBV3-2; CDR3 DNA: TGTGCCAGTACAGGGAGATCTGAAGCTTTCTTT; CDR3 protein: CASTGRSEAFF
clone size: -; J gene: TRBJ1-5; D gene: -; V gene: TRBV28; CDR3 DNA: TGTGCCAGCATCTCTCGGGGGGGCAATCAGCCCCAGCATTTT; CDR3 protein: CASISRGGNQPQHF
clone size: -; J gene: TRBJ2-3; D gene: -; V gene: TRBV30; CDR3 DNA: TGTGCCGGAAGCAAGGGCGGGTACACAGATACGCAGTATTTT; CDR3 protein: CAGSKGGYTDTQYF